The present T cell receptor beta chain was sequenced within a study of blood T cells in healthy people across ages. Next came a second PCR, run for 7 to 11 cycles, which used a sample-barcoded 5' primer along with a J-beta primer mix. TCRdb redid the calling of the 5' RACE reads with MiXCR, one entry per CDR3 protein. The sample includes some 670,000 distinct CDR3 sequences, 40% to 65% of them seen just once. General study results and limits: Significant beta diversity loss was already apparent by age around 36, declining roughly linearly.

In this sample, this clonotype turned up once. Its target is not known. Per the germline V gene, CDR1 is SGHAT and CDR2 is FQNNGV. The CDR3 is 14 residues long. With 5 bases removed from V and 7 bases from J, the gap between germline ends came to 15 bases. The sample consisted of blood. This sequence was found in a woman over 75 in good health. This chain links TRBV11-2 with TRBJ1-5; possible D gene TRBD1, 6 bases. DNA of the CDR3: TGTGCCAGCAGCCAGGGACATTGGGACCAGCCCCAGCATTTT. Translating it yields CASSQGHWDQPQHF.